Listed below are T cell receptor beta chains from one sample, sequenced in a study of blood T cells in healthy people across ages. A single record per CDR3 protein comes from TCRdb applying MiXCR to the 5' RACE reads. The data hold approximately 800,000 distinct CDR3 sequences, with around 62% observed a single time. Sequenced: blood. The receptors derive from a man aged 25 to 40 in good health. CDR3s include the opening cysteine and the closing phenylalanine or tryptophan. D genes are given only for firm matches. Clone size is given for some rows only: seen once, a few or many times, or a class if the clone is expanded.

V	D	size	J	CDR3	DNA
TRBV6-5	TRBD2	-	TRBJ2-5	CASGRGGSQETQYF	TGTGCCAGCGGCCGGGGGGGATCTCAAGAGACCCAGTACTTC
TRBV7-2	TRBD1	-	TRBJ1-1	CASSPQTGGASEAFF	TGTGCCAGCAGCCCACAGACAGGGGGCGCGTCTGAAGCTTTCTTT
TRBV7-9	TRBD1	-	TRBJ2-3	CASSSQGNTQYF	TGTGCCAGCAGCTCACAGGGGAATACGCAGTATTTT
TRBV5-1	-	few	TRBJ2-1	CASSLGLGRRYNEQFF	TGCGCCAGCAGCTTGGGGCTGGGGAGGAGATACAATGAGCAGTTCTTC
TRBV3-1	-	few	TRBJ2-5	CASSQMAGETQYF	TGTGCCAGCAGCCAAATGGCCGGGGAGACCCAGTACTTC
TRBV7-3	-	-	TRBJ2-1	CASSPIAESSYNEQFF	TGTGCCAGCAGCCCAATAGCGGAGAGCTCCTACAATGAGCAGTTCTTC
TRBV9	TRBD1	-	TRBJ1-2	CASSVGDRGTNYGYTF	TGTGCCAGCAGCGTAGGGGACAGGGGAACTAACTATGGCTACACCTTC
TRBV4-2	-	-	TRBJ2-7	CASSQWGPYEQYF	TGTGCCAGCAGCCAGTGGGGCCCCTACGAGCAGTACTTC
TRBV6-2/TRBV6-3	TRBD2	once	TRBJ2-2	CASSLRGLANTGELFF	TGTGCCAGCAGTCTACGGGGACTAGCGAACACCGGGGAGCTGTTTTTT
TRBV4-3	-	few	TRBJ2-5	CASSQEEGETQYF	TGCGCCAGCAGCCAAGAAGAAGGGGAGACCCAGTACTTC
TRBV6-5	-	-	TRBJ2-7	CASSYDTVIGEQYF	TGTGCCAGCAGTTACGACACGGTTATAGGGGAGCAGTACTTC
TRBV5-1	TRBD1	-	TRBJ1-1	CASSDRADTEAFF	TGCGCCAGCAGTGACAGGGCGGACACTGAAGCTTTCTTT
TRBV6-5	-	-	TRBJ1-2	CASSYSRREGYTF	TGTGCCAGCAGTTACTCGCGCAGGGAAGGCTACACCTTC
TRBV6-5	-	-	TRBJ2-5	CASSYGRGETQYF	TGTGCCAGCAGTTACGGCAGGGGAGAGACCCAGTACTTC
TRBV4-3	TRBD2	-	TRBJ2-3	CASSQESLAGGRSDTQYF	TGCGCCAGCAGCCAAGAAAGCTTAGCGGGGGGCAGGTCAGATACGCAGTATTTT
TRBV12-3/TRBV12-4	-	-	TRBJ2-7	CASSAVHVYEQYF	TGTGCCAGCAGTGCCGTTCATGTCTACGAGCAGTACTTC
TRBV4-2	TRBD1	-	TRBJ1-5	CASSPSSTGVNQPQHF	TGTGCCAGCAGCCCCTCGTCTACAGGGGTCAATCAGCCCCAGCATTTT
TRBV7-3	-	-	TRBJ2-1	CASSLNYRLDYNEQFF	TGTGCCAGCAGCTTAAATTACAGGCTCGACTACAATGAGCAGTTCTTC
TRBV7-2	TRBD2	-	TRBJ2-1	CASSLTGTSIPNEQFF	TGTGCCAGCAGCTTAACCGGGACTAGTATACCCAATGAGCAGTTCTTC
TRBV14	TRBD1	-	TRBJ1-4	CASSQGTGATNEKLFF	TGTGCCAGCAGCCAAGGGACAGGGGCCACTAATGAAAAACTGTTTTTT